This record concerns one T cell receptor beta chain sequence. The study enrolled patients with locally advanced or metastatic urothelial carcinoma. CDR3 length equals 15 residues. Trimming at V came to 5 bases and at J to 6 bases, leaving 10 bases not matched to a gene. CDR1 and CDR2 (germline): SGHRS, YFSETQ. The data are from a study of PD-L1 blockade in urothelial cancer. Study overall: Patients went on atezolizumab at some point between 2012 and 2014, receiving 1,200 mg intravenously every 3 weeks. Males with bladder-origin urothelial cancer made up about 90% of the roughly 29 patients. Samples of blood were analyzed 3 weeks (second dose) and 6 weeks after treatment start.

Assay: immunoSEQ multiplex PCR; the TCRdb copy retains only in-frame clones and omits some. The data contain about 84,000 clones, roughly 82% of them singletons. The rearrangement links TRBV5-1 to TRBJ2-1; 8 positions match TRBD1. The material was PBMCs, obtained around atezolizumab (anti-PD-L1) treatment. This TCR derives from a man in his 70s with urothelial cancer. The CDR3 loop reads CASSSGPGGTNEQFF. CDR3 nucleotide sequence: TGCGCCAGCAGTTCAGGCCCAGGGGGCACCAATGAGCAGTTCTTC.